The clone carrying this TCR beta chain was seen at least ten times. Its antigen is not identified. This sample was included in a study of breast tumors, draining lymph nodes, adjacent tissues. Study-level findings and limits: Tumor repertoires ranked between lymph nodes and nontumor tissue in diversity, with V and J gene preferences. The lymph node origin of tumor T cells was framed as consistent with a hypothesis, not demonstrated. Data fit most tumor T cells coming from lymph node, expanding in tumor. Luminal-like breast cancer showed significantly higher tumor–nontumor repertoire similarity than basal-like.

TCRdb itself ran the multiplex PCR reads through MiXCR, one entry per CDR3 protein. The sample holds some 130,000 distinct CDR3 sequences, 15% to 20% seen once. Samples came from axillary lymph nodes draining the breast cancer. The TCR comes from a female donor with breast cancer. Some clones in this sample may be carry-over from other donors' samples. The sequenced sample consisted of axillary lymph node tissue.

The CDR3 loop is CSARTFSGGRRETQYF. The DNA for the CDR3 is TGCAGTGCTAGAACCTTTTCGGGCGGGAGGAGGGAGACCCAGTACTTC. The genes are TRBV20-1 and TRBJ2-5; 8 bases match TRBD2. The V gene end was trimmed by 2 bases and the J gene end by 5 bases; junction bases not matched to a gene: 13. The CDR3 length is 16 residues. Germline loops: CDR1 DFQATT, CDR2 SNEGSKA (reference sequence).